This T cell receptor (beta chain) was recovered during a study of blood T cell repertoires in COVID-19 (dated by TCRdb to the early 2020s). About the full investigation: Collaborator samples came from the United States, Italy and Spain and covered acute and convalescent phases of COVID-19. Samples were obtained from the ongoing ImmuneRACE study (first 160 participants) and from roughly 1,300 subjects provided by 6 global collaborators. A de-identified subject ID, COVID-19 status, age in years and sex were almost always included in the sample metadata. HLA class I and class II types, where available, came from metadata supplied by the sample provider rather than from assay-based typing. The dataset comprised deeply sampled blood TCRbeta repertoires from subjects exposed to, actively infected with, or recovered from COVID-19. The repertoires were released in a freely available public database intended as a resource for research on the immune response to SARS-CoV-2. The prospective study material was composed of cDNA or gDNA derived from T cells, B-cell-depleted T cells, or PBMCs.

Each collaborating institution followed its own protocols to collect whole blood in K2EDTA tubes. For TCRbeta analysis, collaborators shipped samples as frozen whole blood, isolated PBMCs, or DNA extracted from either of those sample types. On this clone: Its antigen has not been determined. It has no much larger one-base neighbor in the sample; base qualities were not kept.

Overall results and qualifications from the work: How much clinical and demographic metadata was included differed by source and by participant, and the metadata was provided uncurated.

From cysteine to phenylalanine, the CDR3 is 19 amino acids long. Just CDR3 DNA is preserved here, 57 bases in frame from base 1. The germline V gene yields LGHNA for CDR1 and YSLEER for CDR2. V loses 1 base of germline sequence and J loses 0 bases, and the interval between the two ends is 19 bases. The immunoSEQ Assay, a bias-controlled multiplex PCR, was used to amplify TCRbeta CDR3 regions from genomic DNA. From the authors' description of their analysis: The number of nucleated cells in each sample was estimated from the amplification of reference gene primers within the assay. Sequence reads were collapsed and filtered to measure the absolute abundance of every unique TCRbeta CDR3 rearrangement. For each sample, productive Simpson clonality was calculated as the square root of Simpson's diversity index over productive rearrangements. Imported from immuneACCESS, the table was reduced by TCRdb to in-frame sequences with V and J called. These copies leave out some clones; in studies compared against another copy, an unresolved V gene accounts for under half, and the cause of the remainder is not known. V, J and clone size derive from that table, while D and trimming were established from the DNA sequence. The sample table shows about 260,000 clones, and 84% are seen once. The ten biggest clones cover around 4% of the sample.

Sequences were obtained from peripheral blood. The chain employs TRBV4-3 and TRBJ1-3; TRBD1 is a possible D gene, resting on 5 matching bases. This receptor was identified in a man in his fifties or sixties with acute or convalescent COVID-19. In nucleotide form, the sequence is TGCGCCAGCAGCCAAGGCCGGCTCGGAGGGGACGACTCTGGAAACACCATATATTTT. Its translation is CASSQGRLGGDDSGNTIYF.